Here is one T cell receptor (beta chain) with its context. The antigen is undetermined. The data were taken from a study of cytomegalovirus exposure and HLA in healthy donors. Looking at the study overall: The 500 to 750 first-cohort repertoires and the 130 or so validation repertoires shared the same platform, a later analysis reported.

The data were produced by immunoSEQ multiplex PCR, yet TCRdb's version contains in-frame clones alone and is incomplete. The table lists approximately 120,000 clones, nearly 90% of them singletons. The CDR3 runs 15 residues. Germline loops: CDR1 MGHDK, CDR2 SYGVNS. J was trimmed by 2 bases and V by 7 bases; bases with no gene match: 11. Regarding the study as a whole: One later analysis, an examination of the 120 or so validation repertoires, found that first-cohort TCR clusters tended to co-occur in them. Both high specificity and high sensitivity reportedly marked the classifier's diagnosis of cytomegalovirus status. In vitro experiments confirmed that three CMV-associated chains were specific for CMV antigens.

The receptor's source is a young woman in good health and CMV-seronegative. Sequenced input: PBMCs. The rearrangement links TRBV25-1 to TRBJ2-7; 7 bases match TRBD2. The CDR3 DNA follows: TGTGCCAGCACCGCGGCACTAGCGAACACCTACGAGCAGTACTTC. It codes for CASTAALANTYEQYF.